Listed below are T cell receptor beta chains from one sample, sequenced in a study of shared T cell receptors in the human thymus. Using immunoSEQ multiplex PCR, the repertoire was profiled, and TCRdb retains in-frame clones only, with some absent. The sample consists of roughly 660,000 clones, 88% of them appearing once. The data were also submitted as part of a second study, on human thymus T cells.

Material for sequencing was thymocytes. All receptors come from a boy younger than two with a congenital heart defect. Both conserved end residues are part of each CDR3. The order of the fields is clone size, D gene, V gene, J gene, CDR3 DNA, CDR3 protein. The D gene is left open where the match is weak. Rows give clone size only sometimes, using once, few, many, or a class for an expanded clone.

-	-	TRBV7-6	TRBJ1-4	TGTGCCAGCAGCTTAGTCGAGGGCGGAACTAATGAAAAACTGTTTTTT	CASSLVEGGTNEKLFF
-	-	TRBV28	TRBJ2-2	TGTGCCAGCAGTTACCCTACAGGGACCGGGGAGCTGTTTTTT	CASSYPTGTGELFF
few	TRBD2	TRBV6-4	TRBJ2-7	TGTGCCAGCAGGACAGGACTAGCGGGCGAGCAGTACTTC	CASRTGLAGEQYF
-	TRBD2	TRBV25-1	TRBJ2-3	TGTGCCAGCAGTGAATTTCTAGCGGGCCGCACAGATACGCAGTATTTT	CASSEFLAGRTDTQYF
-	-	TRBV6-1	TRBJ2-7	TGTGCCAGCAGTGCCCCGGGGGGAAGACAGGACTACGAGCAGTACTTC	CASSAPGGRQDYEQYF
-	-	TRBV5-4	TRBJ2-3	TGTGCCAGCAGCCAAAGCACAGATACGCAGTATTTT	CASSQSTDTQYF
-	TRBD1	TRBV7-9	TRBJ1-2	TGTGCCAGCAGCAGCGCCGCGACAGGGAACTATGGCTACACCTTC	CASSSAATGNYGYTF
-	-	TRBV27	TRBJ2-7	TGTGCCAGCTCTGGCGGGGATTATGGGGAGCAGTACTTC	CASSGGDYGEQYF
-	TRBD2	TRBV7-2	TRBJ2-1	TGTGCCAGCAGGCGCCGGAGACTAGCGGGAGTGAATGAGCAGTTCTTC	CASRRRRLAGVNEQFF
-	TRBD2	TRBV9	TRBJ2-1	TGTGCCAGCAGCGCATCTACCTTAAAGGGACTAGCGGGGAACAATGAGCAGTTCTTC	CASSASTLKGLAGNNEQFF
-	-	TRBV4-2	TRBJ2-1	TGTGCCAGCAGCCAAGATCGGGGAGGTCTTATGAGCTCCTACAATGAGCAGTTCTTC	CASSQDRGGLMSSYNEQFF
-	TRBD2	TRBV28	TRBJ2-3	TGTGCCAGCAGTCACTCTCGGGTGGGCGGGAGGACGATTAGCACAGATACGCAGTATTTT	CASSHSRVGGRTISTDTQYF
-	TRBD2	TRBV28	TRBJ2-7	TGTGCCAGCAGTTTCGTTTCGAGGGATTCGGTTTTCCTAGCGGTTGAAAATGCCCACGAGCAGTACTTC	CASSFVSRDSVFLAVENAHEQYF
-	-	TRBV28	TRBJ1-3	TGTGCCAGCACCCTCTCTGGAAACACCATATATTTT	CASTLSGNTIYF
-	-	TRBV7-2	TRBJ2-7	TGTGCCAGCAGCTTAGTGCCCGTGGGCCCCTACGAGCAGTACTTC	CASSLVPVGPYEQYF
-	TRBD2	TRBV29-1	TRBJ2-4	TGCAGCGTTGCCCCCTTGCGGGAGGGCCTAAGTGAGTACTTC	CSVAPLREGLSEYF
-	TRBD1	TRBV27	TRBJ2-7	TGTGCCAGCAGTCCGGGGACAGGGGGCGTCTACGAGCAGTACTTC	CASSPGTGGVYEQYF
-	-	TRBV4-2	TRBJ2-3	TGTGCCAGCAGCCAGGCTCCGACTGGGGCAGGCACAGATACGCAGTATTTT	CASSQAPTGAGTDTQYF
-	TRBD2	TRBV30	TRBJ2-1	TGTGCCTGGAGTAATTGGAAGACTAGCAACTCCTACAATGAGCAGTTCTTC	CAWSNWKTSNSYNEQFF
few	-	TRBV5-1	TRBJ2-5	TGCGCCAGCAGCTTGGGGGTCAGGGGCCGCCAAGAGACCCAGTACTTC	CASSLGVRGRQETQYF
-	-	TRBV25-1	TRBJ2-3	TGTGCCAGCAGTGATGCGGACTACGTGGATACGCAGTATTTT	CASSDADYVDTQYF
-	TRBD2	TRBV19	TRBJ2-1	TGTGCCAGTAGTATTGGGCTAGCGGGAGGGCCGGAAAATGAGCAGTTCTTC	CASSIGLAGGPENEQFF
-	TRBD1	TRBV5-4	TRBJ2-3	TGTGCCAGCAGCTACAGACAGGGGCAGAGTTCAGATACGCAGTATTTT	CASSYRQGQSSDTQYF
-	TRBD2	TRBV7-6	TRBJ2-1	TGTGCCAGCAGCTTAGCGGGAGGACTAGCGGGAGGAAATGAGCAGTTCTTC	CASSLAGGLAGGNEQFF
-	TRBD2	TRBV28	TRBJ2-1	TGTGCCAGCAGTTATAGCGGGAGGGGTTACAATGAGCAGTTCTTC	CASSYSGRGYNEQFF
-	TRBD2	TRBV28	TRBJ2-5	TGTGCCAGCATTCCAAGACTAGCGGGAGGCGATTCCCAGTACTTC	CASIPRLAGGDSQYF
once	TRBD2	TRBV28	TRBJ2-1	TGTGCCAGCAGTTTTCGAGGGAGGGACTACAATGAGCAGTTCTTC	CASSFRGRDYNEQFF
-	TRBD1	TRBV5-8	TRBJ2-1	TGTGCCAGCAGCCTTCTCATGCCAGACAGGGGGCTCGGTGAGCAGTTCTTC	CASSLLMPDRGLGEQFF
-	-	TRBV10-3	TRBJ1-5	TGTGCCATCAGTGATGTTAGTGGACAGAGCAATCAGCCCCAGCATTTT	CAISDVSGQSNQPQHF
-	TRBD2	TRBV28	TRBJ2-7	TGTGCCAGCAGCCTGGGGGGGAGTTCCTACGAGCAGTACTTC	CASSLGGSSYEQYF
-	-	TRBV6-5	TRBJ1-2	TGTGCCAGCAGTGGTGGTGGACGGGGTGGCTACACCTTC	CASSGGGRGGYTF
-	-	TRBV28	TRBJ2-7	TGTGCCGGCAGTTGCACACAGGGTCCTGACGAGCAGTACTTC	CAGSCTQGPDEQYF
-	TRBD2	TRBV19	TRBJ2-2	TGTGCCAGTAGTATGGGGCGGACTAGCGGGAGTCCCGGGGAGCTGTTTTTT	CASSMGRTSGSPGELFF
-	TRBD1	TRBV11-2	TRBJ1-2	TGTGCCAGCAGCTTAGTCCGCGACAGGGGGCAGTATGGCTACACCTTC	CASSLVRDRGQYGYTF
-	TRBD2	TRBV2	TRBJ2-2	TGTGCCAGCAGAGAGACTAGCGGGAGGGCCACCGGGGAGCTGTTTTTT	CASRETSGRATGELFF
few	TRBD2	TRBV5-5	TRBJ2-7	TGTGCCAGCAGTCCCTCACGGGTCGGGGGGAGGGAGCAGTACTTC	CASSPSRVGGREQYF
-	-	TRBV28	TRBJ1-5	TGTGCCAGCAGGTCGTGGGAGGGGGGTCAGCCCCAGCATTTT	CASRSWEGGQPQHF
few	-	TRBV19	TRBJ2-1	TGTGCCAGCAGGCAGATTAGCGGAGCAGGGCGCAATGAGCAGTTCTTC	CASRQISGAGRNEQFF
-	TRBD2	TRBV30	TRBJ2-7	TGTGCCTGGAGTTTCCGACTAGCGGGTTCCTACGAGCAGTACTTC	CAWSFRLAGSYEQYF
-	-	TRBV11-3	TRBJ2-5	TGTGCCAGCAGCTTAGCCCCCCAGGAGACCCAGTACTTC	CASSLAPQETQYF
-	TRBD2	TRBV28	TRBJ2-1	TGTGCCAGCAGTTTATGCAAGACTAGCGGGACCGCTAGCTCCTACAATGAGCAGTTCTTC	CASSLCKTSGTASSYNEQFF